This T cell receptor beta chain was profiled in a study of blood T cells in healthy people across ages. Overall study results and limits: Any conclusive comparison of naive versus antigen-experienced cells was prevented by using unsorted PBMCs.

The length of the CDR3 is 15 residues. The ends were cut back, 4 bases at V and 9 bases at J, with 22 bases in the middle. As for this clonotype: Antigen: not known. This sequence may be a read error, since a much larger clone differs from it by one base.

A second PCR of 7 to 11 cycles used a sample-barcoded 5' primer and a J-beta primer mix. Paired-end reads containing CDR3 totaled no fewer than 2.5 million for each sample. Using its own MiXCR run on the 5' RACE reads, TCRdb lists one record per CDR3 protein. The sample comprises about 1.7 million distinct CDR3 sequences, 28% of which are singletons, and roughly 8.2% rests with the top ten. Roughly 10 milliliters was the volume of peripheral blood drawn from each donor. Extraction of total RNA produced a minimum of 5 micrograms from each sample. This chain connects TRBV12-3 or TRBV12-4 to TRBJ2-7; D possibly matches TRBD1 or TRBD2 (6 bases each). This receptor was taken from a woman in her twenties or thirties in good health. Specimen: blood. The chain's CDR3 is CASSSEGGAHPGQYF. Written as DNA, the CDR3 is TGTGCCAGCAGTTCTGAGGGGGGAGCGCACCCTGGGCAGTACTTC.